This entry lists 15 T cell receptor beta chains sequenced from one sample in a study of CD8+ T cells in alopecia areata. Following extraction, RNA underwent reverse transcription to cDNA, which served as the sequencing template. Measured with immunoSEQ multiplex PCR; TCRdb has only the in-frame clones, and not every one. Of about 130,000 clones listed, roughly three fifths were seen once; the top ten hold 3.5% to 5.5%. The sequencing used CD4+ T cells sorted from blood, collected at week 0. These TCRs come from a human donor with alopecia areata.

The chain combines TRBV5-1 with TRBJ2-2; D remains unclear. The germline V gene encodes CDR1 SGHRS and CDR2 YFSETQ. The CDR3 spans 15 residues. Between the trimmed V and J ends, which lost 0 bases and 2 bases, there was a span of 8 bases. This chain's CDR3 is CASSLEATNTGELFF. Here the CDR3 DNA reads TGCGCCAGCAGCTTGGAAGCCACCAACACCGGGGAGCTGTTTTTT.

This chain uses TRBV27 with TRBJ2-7; 9 nucleotides line up with TRBD2. The germline V gene has CDR1 MNHEY and CDR2 SMNVEV (reference sequence). This CDR3 is 15 amino acids long. Unmatched junction bases numbered 4, after V lost 1 base and J lost 3 bases. The CDR3 here is CASSLWRGGGYEQYF. As DNA, the CDR3 is TGTGCCAGCAGTTTATGGCGGGGGGGCGGCTACGAGCAGTACTTC.

This clone occurred once. This sequence joins TRBV27 and TRBJ2-2; D gene ambiguous. Trimming took 4 bases from V and 5 from J, leaving 11 bases between them. This CDR3 has 14 amino acids. From germline, CDR1 is MNHEY and CDR2 SMNVEV (reference sequence). The CDR3 DNA follows: TGTGCCAGCAGTTCGGGTAGCTGGACCGGGGAGCTGTTTTTT. Translating gives CASSSGSWTGELFF.

Only a few counts were recorded for this clone. The chain carries TRBV28 and TRBJ2-6; perhaps TRBD1 as D (6 bases). In germline, CDR1 is MDHEN, CDR2 SYDVKM. V lost 3 bases, J lost 2 bases, and 14 bases lay in between. The CDR3 totals 17 residues. The CDR3 DNA reads TGTGCCAGCAGTTTCCAAAAACAGGGCCCTGGGGCCAACGTCCTGACTTTC. Translated, it gives CASSFQKQGPGANVLTF. Using reference TRBV28 and TRBJ2-6 for the parts outside the CDR3, the full variable domain is DVKVTQSSRYLVKRTGEKVFLECVQDMDHENMFWYRQDPGLGLRLIYFSYDVKMKEKGDIPEGYSVSREKKERFSLILESASTNQTSMYLCASSFQKQGPGANVLTFGAGSRLTVL.

This clone has more than one count but fewer than ten. V gene TRBV29-1 combines with J gene TRBJ2-7; 10 bases are shared with TRBD1. V gave up 5 bases and J gave up 5 bases; unmatched junction bases: 12. In germline, CDR1 is SQVTM, CDR2 ANQGSEA. CDR3 length: 15 amino acids. CDR3 sequence: CSVRIGQGVGNEQYF. As DNA, the CDR3 is TGCAGCGTTCGAATAGGACAGGGGGTTGGCAACGAGCAGTACTTC.

In regard to this clone: Other nucleotide sequences in the sample specify the same CDR3. The genes are TRBV2 and TRBJ2-7, with D hard to call. Per germline, CDR1 SNHLY and CDR2 FYNNEI. The V and J ends lost 0 bases and 3 bases respectively, with 3 bases between them. CDR3 length: 12 residues. The CDR3 loop is CASSEAGYEQYF. CDR3 in DNA: TGTGCCAGCAGTGAAGCGGGCTACGAGCAGTACTTC.

The chain uses TRBV4-3 and TRBJ1-1; TRBD1 matches at 8 bases. V was pared by 4 bases and J by 3 bases, with 10 bases of the junction left unmatched. The CDR3 covers 16 residues. CDR1 is LGHNA and CDR2 is YSLEER in the germline V gene. The CDR3 DNA sequence: TGCGCCAGCAGCCGAAAGGGGCAGGGGGCTTACACTGAAGCTTTCTTT. Translated, it gives CASSRKGQGAYTEAFF.

The chain recombines TRBV7-2 with TRBJ2-5; 12 bases agree with TRBD2. This CDR3 is built from 19 residues. Germline CDR1 is SGHTA and CDR2 is FQGNSA. Unmatched junction bases numbered 9, after V lost 0 bases and J lost 1 base. The CDR3 sequence is CASSLAGSSGRGGQETQYF. CDR3 DNA sequence: TGTGCCAGCAGCTTAGCCGGGTCTAGCGGGAGGGGTGGCCAAGAGACCCAGTACTTC. The whole variable domain, filled in from reference TRBV7-2 and TRBJ2-5, reads GAGVSQSPSNKVTEKGKDVELRCDPISGHTALYWYRQSLGQGLEFLIYFQGNSAPDKSGLPSDRFSAERTGGSVSTLTIQRTQQEDSAVYLCASSLAGSSGRGGQETQYFGPGTRLLVL.

This clone was observed a few times. The rearrangement joins TRBV18 to TRBJ2-7; the D is unclear. V gave up 3 bases and J gave up 2 bases, with 2 bases separating them. Looked up from germline, CDR1 is KGHSH and CDR2 is LQKENI. The CDR3 runs to 11 residues. The CDR3 sequence: CASSPTYEQYF. The CDR3 nucleotides read TGTGCCAGCTCACCCACCTACGAGCAGTACTTC.

The V call is TRBV5-6, the J call TRBJ1-5; D remains ambiguous. The CDR3 length is 17 residues. V lost 1 base, J lost 6 bases, and 20 bases lay in between. The V gene's germline CDR1 is SGHDT and CDR2 YYEEEE. The CDR3 is CASSLLRQAVARQPQHF. CDR3 sequence (DNA): TGTGCCAGCAGCTTGTTGAGGCAGGCGGTGGCGCGTCAGCCCCAGCATTTT.

The chain employs TRBV5-1 and TRBJ2-7; possible D gene TRBD2, 6 bases. This CDR3 has 15 residues. The germline V and J ends were trimmed by 5 bases and 1 base, with 16 bases remaining between them. Germline CDR1 SGHRS, CDR2 YFSETQ. CDR3 sequence reads: CASRDWRDLSYEQYF. CDR3 nucleotide sequence: TGCGCCAGCAGGGACTGGCGGGACCTATCCTACGAGCAGTACTTC. Looking up the rest from reference TRBV5-1 and TRBJ2-7 gives the full variable domain: KAGVTQTPRYLIKTRGQQVTLSCSPISGHRSVSWYQQTPGQGLQFLFEYFSETQRNKGNFPGRFSGRQFSNSRSEMNVSTLELGDSALYLCASRDWRDLSYEQYFGPGTRLTVT.

The rearrangement uses TRBV5-1 and TRBJ2-1; the match to TRBD2 covers 8 bases. Germline CDR1 is SGHRS and CDR2 is YFSETQ. After removal of 1 base from V and 6 bases from J, the junction contained 6 bases not matched to a gene. The CDR3 covers 15 residues. In nucleotides, the CDR3 is TGCGCCAGCAGCTTGAGGCGGGAGGATTCCAATGAGCAGTTCTTC. Encoded protein: CASSLRREDSNEQFF.

V gene TRBV6-1 combines with J gene TRBJ2-1, with TRBD1 matching over 7 bases. Germline CDR1 reads MNHNS; CDR2 reads SASEGT. The CDR3 has 15 amino acids. The V and J ends lost 4 bases and 2 bases, in that order; junction bases with no gene match: 5. The CDR3 reads CASSVWQGAYNEQFF. As DNA, the CDR3 is TGTGCCAGCAGTGTGTGGCAGGGGGCCTACAATGAGCAGTTCTTC.

This chain links TRBV5-1 with TRBJ2-6, with D perhaps assigned TRBD1 or TRBD2 (5 bases each). Trimming pared 3 bases from V and 0 bases from J, leaving 7 bases between. The germline gives CDR1 SGHRS, CDR2 YFSETQ. This CDR3 spans 15 amino acids. CDR3 nucleotide sequence: TGCGCCAGCAGCTCCGGGACCTCTGGGGCCAACGTCCTGACTTTC. Amino acid sequence: CASSSGTSGANVLTF.

This clone was seen more than once but under ten times. V is TRBV11-2 and J is TRBJ2-5; D is ambiguous. This CDR3 comprises 14 residues. Looked up from germline, CDR1 is SGHAT and CDR2 is FQNNGV. V was shortened by 5 bases and J by 0 bases, with 10 bases between the two germline ends. The CDR3 nucleotides are TGTGCCAGCAGCCTTGAACCCCACCAAGAGACCCAGTACTTC. Translated: CASSLEPHQETQYF. Full variable domain (outside the CDR3, taken from reference TRBV11-2 and TRBJ2-5): EAGVAQSPRYKIIEKRQSVAFWCNPISGHATLYWYQQILGQGPKLLIQFQNNGVVDDSQLPKDRFSAERLKGVDSTLKIQPAKLEDSAVYLCASSLEPHQETQYFGPGTRLLVL.